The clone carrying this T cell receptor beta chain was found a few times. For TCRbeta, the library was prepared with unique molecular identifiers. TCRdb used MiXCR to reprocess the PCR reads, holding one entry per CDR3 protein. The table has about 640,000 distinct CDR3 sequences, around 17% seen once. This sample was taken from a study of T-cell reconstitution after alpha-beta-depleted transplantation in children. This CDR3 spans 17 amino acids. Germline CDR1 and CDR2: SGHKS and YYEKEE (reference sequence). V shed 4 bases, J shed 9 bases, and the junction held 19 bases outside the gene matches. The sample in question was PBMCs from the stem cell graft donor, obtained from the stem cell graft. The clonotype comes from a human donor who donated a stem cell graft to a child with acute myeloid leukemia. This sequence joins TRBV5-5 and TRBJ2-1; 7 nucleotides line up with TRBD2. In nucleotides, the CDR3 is TGTGCCAGCAGCCCCGCAGAGAGACTAGCCGCCTTGGGTGAGCAGTTCTTC. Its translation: CASSPAERLAALGEQFF.